One and the same sample provided the 30 T cell receptor beta chains below, sequenced in a study of T cell repertoires in cytomegalovirus infection. TCRdb analysed the reads with MiXCR anew, one entry per CDR3 protein. Of 740,000 or so distinct CDR3 sequences listed, approximately 40% are singletons. Sequencing used PBMCs. The source is a human donor in good health (CMV status not recorded). Some clones in this sample may be carry-over from other donors' samples.

A single count supports this clonotype. This sequence joins TRBV18 and TRBJ2-1; the D gene is possibly TRBD2 (6 bases). This CDR3 is 14 amino acids long. The germline CDR1 and CDR2 sequences are KGHSH and LQKENI. V was pared by 2 bases and J by 8 bases, with 13 bases between. Here the CDR3 reads CASSPSNGRDEQFF. CDR3 nucleotide sequence: TGTGCCAGCTCACCATCAAACGGGAGAGATGAGCAGTTCTTC.

This clonotype was recorded many times. The chain is built from TRBV7-2 and TRBJ1-2; the D gene is possibly TRBD1 (6 bases). The V gene's germline CDR1 is SGHTA and CDR2 FQGNSA. Trimming left V 8 bases short and J 4 bases short, with 11 bases between. CDR3 length: 12 amino acids. CDR3 nucleotides: TGTGCCAGCGCTCAGGGGTCCTATGGCTACACCTTC. Protein product: CASAQGSYGYTF.

The V gene is TRBV11-2, the J gene TRBJ1-5; TRBD1 agrees at 9 bases. With 3 bases clipped from V and 7 bases from J, the junction kept 7 bases outside the gene matches. Germline V gene data show CDR1 as SGHAT and CDR2 as FQNNGV. There are 15 residues in the CDR3. The DNA of the CDR3 is TGTGCCAGCAGCTTGGGAGGGACAGGGCCCCAGCCCCAGCATTTT. It specifies CASSLGGTGPQPQHF. Filled out from reference TRBV11-2 and TRBJ1-5, the complete variable domain reads EAGVAQSPRYKIIEKRQSVAFWCNPISGHATLYWYQQILGQGPKLLIQFQNNGVVDDSQLPKDRFSAERLKGVDSTLKIQPAKLEDSAVYLCASSLGGTGPQPQHFGDGTRLSIL.

This clonotype has a handful of counts. V and J are TRBV19 and TRBJ1-5; D is possibly TRBD1 (5 bases). Germline V gene lookup returns CDR1 LNHDA and CDR2 SQIVND (reference sequence). Trimming removed 1 base from V and 5 bases from J, with 9 bases in between. This CDR3 comprises 14 residues. The CDR3 DNA follows: TGTGCCAGTAGTATAGTTGGGGGAGATCAGCCCCAGCATTTT. Encoded protein: CASSIVGGDQPQHF.

This sequence joins TRBV24-1 and TRBJ1-2, with a weak D call TRBD1 (5 bases). Trimming cost V 0 bases and J 3 bases, with 13 bases left between them. Germline CDR1 KGHDR, CDR2 SFDVKD. CDR3 length: 16 residues. The CDR3 spells CATSDLGQGGHYGYTF. The CDR3 nucleotides are TGTGCCACCAGTGATTTGGGGCAGGGTGGCCACTATGGCTACACCTTC.

This clonotype has a count of ten or more. The chain combines TRBV5-5 with TRBJ1-5, with 8 bases matching TRBD1. This CDR3 is 15 amino acids long. J lost 0 bases, V lost 4 bases, and 3 bases had no gene match. Germline values: CDR1 SGHKS, CDR2 YYEKEE (reference sequence). The CDR3 sequence is CASSPTGDSNQPQHF. DNA of the CDR3: TGTGCCAGCAGCCCGACAGGGGATAGCAATCAGCCCCAGCATTTT.

V usage is TRBV19 and J usage is TRBJ2-5; TRBD1 or TRBD2 may be the D gene (5 bases each). CDR1 is LNHDA and CDR2 is SQIVND in the germline V gene (reference sequence). The CDR3 is made up of 13 amino acids. The V end was cut by 8 bases, the J end by 9 bases, with 19 bases between. The CDR3: CASGTVDGAAQYF. Written as DNA, the CDR3 is TGTGCCAGTGGGACGGTCGACGGAGCGGCCCAGTACTTC.

Points on this clonotype: Since a much larger clone is just one base distant, this may be a read error. The rearrangement joins TRBV7-4 to TRBJ1-3; D uncertain. V was shortened by 5 bases and J by 0 bases, with 8 bases between the two germline ends. CDR1 is SGHVT and CDR2 is SQSDAQ in the germline V gene. This CDR3 region has 14 residues. CDR3 sequence: CASSPGDSGNTIYF. CDR3 nucleotide sequence: TGTGCCAGCAGCCCCGGGGACTCTGGAAACACCATATATTTT.

This clonotype was seen a few times. J is TRBJ2-5 and V is TRBV20-1; D unclear. V lost 0 bases, J lost 5 bases, and 22 bases lay in between. Germline CDR1 DFQATT, CDR2 SNEGSKA (reference sequence). The CDR3 has 17 amino acids. CDR3 in DNA: TGCAGTGCTAGAGATCTTTTGGCGCCTAAGGGTTTGGAGACCCAGTACTTC. It encodes CSARDLLAPKGLETQYF.

This clonotype was seen more than once but under ten times. V and J are TRBV29-1 and TRBJ1-1; D is unclear. V was shortened by 4 bases and J by 1 base, with 7 bases between the two germline ends. Germline V gene lookup returns CDR1 SQVTM and CDR2 ANQGSEA. This CDR3 region has 12 residues. This CDR3 is CSVGWGNTEAFF. The CDR3 DNA is TGCAGCGTTGGTTGGGGGAACACTGAAGCTTTCTTT.

This clonotype has a handful of counts. The chain uses TRBV7-9 and TRBJ2-1, with 16 bases aligning to TRBD2. The CDR3 sequence is 17 residues long. Germline CDR1 and CDR2: SEHNR and FQNEAQ (reference sequence). V was clipped by 8 bases and J by 5 bases; unmatched bases: 9. The CDR3 protein is CASAPGTSGRANNEQFF. Here the CDR3 DNA reads TGTGCCAGCGCCCCCGGGACTAGCGGGAGGGCCAACAATGAGCAGTTCTTC.

The CDR3 DNA follows: TGCGCCAGCAGCCTAGCGGGCCAATCCTATGGCTACACCTTC. This translates into CASSLAGQSYGYTF. This chain links TRBV5-1 with TRBJ1-2; D unresolved. The CDR3 extends over 14 amino acids. CDR1 SGHRS and CDR2 YFSETQ come from the germline V gene. Trimming removed 4 bases at V and 4 bases at J, with 14 bases between. Looking up the rest from reference TRBV5-1 and TRBJ1-2 gives the full variable domain: KAGVTQTPRYLIKTRGQQVTLSCSPISGHRSVSWYQQTPGQGLQFLFEYFSETQRNKGNFPGRFSGRQFSNSRSEMNVSTLELGDSALYLCASSLAGQSYGYTFGSGTRLTVV.

V is TRBV7-2 and J is TRBJ2-1; TRBD2 matches 9 bases. The germline gives CDR1 SGHTA, CDR2 FQGNSA. The CDR3 has 17 amino acids. V dropped 1 base and J dropped 2; count of bases not matched to a gene: 6. DNA of the CDR3: TGTGCCAGCAGCTTAGGGGGTAGCGGGAGTCCCTACAATGAGCAGTTCTTC. This translates into CASSLGGSGSPYNEQFF.

The genes are TRBV6-1 and TRBJ2-3; a weak D match, TRBD2 (6 bases). The germline CDR1 and CDR2 sequences are MNHNS and SASEGT. The CDR3 covers 15 residues. Trimming removed 7 bases from V and 4 bases from J, with 18 bases in between. CDR3 nucleotides: TGTGCCAGCATCCCATGGAGGGGACGGGCAGATACGCAGTATTTT. Protein: CASIPWRGRADTQYF.

J is TRBJ2-1 and V is TRBV27; 8 bases fit TRBD1. V was clipped by 9 bases and J by 2 bases; unmatched bases: 3. The CDR3 is 13 residues long. The germline gives CDR1 MNHEY, CDR2 SMNVEV (reference sequence). This CDR3 is CASTGQAYNEQFF. CDR3 bases: TGTGCCAGTACGGGACAGGCCTACAATGAGCAGTTCTTC.

Here the CDR3 DNA reads TGTGCCAGCAGTTTGTGGGGATTCTACGAGCAGTACTTC. Protein product: CASSLWGFYEQYF. This chain links TRBV28 with TRBJ2-7; no clear D. Germline-derived CDR1 and CDR2 are MDHEN and SYDVKM. The CDR3 runs 13 residues. Trimming pared 3 bases from V and 3 bases from J, leaving 9 bases between.

This clonotype was detected a few times. V is TRBV7-9 and J is TRBJ2-1, with 12 bases fitting TRBD2. The CDR3 has 16 residues. Losses at the gene ends were 6 bases for V and 7 bases for J; bases not matched to a gene: 10. CDR1 and CDR2 (germline): SEHNR, FQNEAQ (reference sequence). CDR3 nucleotides: TGTGCCAGCAGACCTCCTAGCGGGAGGGAAAATAATGAGCAGTTCTTC. Protein sequence: CASRPPSGRENNEQFF.

The V gene is TRBV6-6, the J gene TRBJ2-5; 8 bases are a match to TRBD1. The germline V gene encodes CDR1 MNHNY and CDR2 SVGAGI (reference sequence). CDR3 size: 15 residues. Trimming cost V 7 bases and J 3 bases; bases outside gene matches: 10. CDR3: CASKGQGLTKETQYF. The CDR3 coding sequence is TGTGCCAGCAAAGGACAGGGATTGACGAAAGAGACCCAGTACTTC.

The CDR3 region has the DNA TGCGCCAGCAGCTCAGGAACGCTCCAACGGAACACTGAAGCTTTCTTT. Translating gives CASSSGTLQRNTEAFF. The chain uses TRBV5-1 and TRBJ1-1, with D unclear. CDR3 size: 16 residues. Germline V CDR1 and CDR2: SGHRS, YFSETQ. V shed 3 bases and J shed 1 base, with 16 bases lying between them.

The chain employs TRBV5-6 and TRBJ1-2; 8 nucleotides match TRBD1. Germline CDR1 SGHDT, CDR2 YYEEEE. The CDR3 sequence is 16 residues long. V trimming: 2 bases; J trimming: 0 bases; junction bases outside the gene matches: 6. The CDR3 region is CASSLRQGRTNYGYTF. The CDR3 DNA reads TGTGCCAGCAGCTTACGACAGGGGCGTACTAACTATGGCTACACCTTC.

V and J are TRBV20-1 and TRBJ1-1, with 8 bases lining up with TRBD1. The junction had 6 bases not matched to a gene; V was cut back by 6 bases and J by 0 bases. There are 14 residues in the CDR3. The germline V gene encodes CDR1 DFQATT and CDR2 SNEGSKA (reference sequence). The CDR3 DNA reads as TGCAGTGCGGATCGGACAGGGATGAACACTGAAGCTTTCTTT. Its protein is CSADRTGMNTEAFF.

This clonotype was counted many times. The J gene is TRBJ1-4, the V gene TRBV12-3 or TRBV12-4; possibly TRBD1 for D (6 bases). This CDR3 has 17 amino acids. V was trimmed by 6 bases and J by 7 bases, leaving 24 bases between them. The CDR3 is CASSSHPGGGSSEKLFF. CDR3 DNA: TGTGCCAGCAGCTCACATCCGGGAGGGGGTTCTAGTGAAAAACTGTTTTTT.

The chain has TRBV20-1 and TRBJ2-7; 14 bases map to TRBD2. The CDR3 spans 14 residues. CDR1 is DFQATT, CDR2 SNEGSKA, per germline (reference sequence). J lost 7 bases, V lost 5 bases, and 7 bases had no gene match. CDR3 sequence (DNA): TGCAGTGCTCTAGGGACTAGCGGGAGAAGAGAGCAGTACTTC. Its translation is CSALGTSGRREQYF.

This clonotype was found a few times. The chain employs TRBV3-1 and TRBJ1-5; 8 positions match TRBD1. Germline CDR1 LGHDT, CDR2 YNNKEL (reference sequence). The length of the CDR3 is 14 residues. V was clipped by 2 bases and J by 7 bases; unmatched bases: 4. As DNA, the CDR3 is TGTGCCAGCAGCCAAAGGACAGGGAACCAGCCCCAGCATTTT. It encodes CASSQRTGNQPQHF.

In this sample, this clonotype turned up many times. CDR3 DNA sequence: TGTGCCTGTACCCGGGGCAGCGTTAGCAATCAGCCCCAGCATTTT. As protein: CACTRGSVSNQPQHF. The chain recombines TRBV28 with TRBJ1-5; a possible D gene is TRBD1 (5 bases). CDR1 is MDHEN, CDR2 SYDVKM, per germline. V was shortened by 11 bases and J by 0 bases, with 17 bases between the two germline ends. This CDR3 has 15 residues.

The chain uses TRBV10-3 and TRBJ2-1, with D tentatively TRBD1 or TRBD2 (5 bases each). CDR1 ENHRY and CDR2 SYGVKD come from the germline V gene. V was pared by 2 bases and J by 8 bases, with 16 bases between. The CDR3 covers 15 residues. The CDR3: CAISEPAHRGDEQFF. In DNA, the CDR3 is TGTGCCATCAGTGAGCCGGCCCACAGAGGGGATGAGCAGTTCTTC.

The CDR3 DNA reads as TGTGCCTGCCGGGGGGCAACAGATACGCAGTATTTT. Its protein is CACRGATDTQYF. V is TRBV30 and J is TRBJ2-3; tentative D call: TRBD2 (7 bases). The V and J ends lost 6 bases and 3 bases respectively, with 10 bases between them. The CDR3 has 12 residues. Germline CDR1 and CDR2: GTSNPN and SVGIG (reference sequence). The entire variable domain, with the rest obtained from reference TRBV30 and TRBJ2-3, is as follows: SQTIHQWPATLVQPVGSPLSLECTVEGTSNPNLYWYRQAAGRGLQLLFYSVGIGQISSEVPQNLSASRPQDRQFILSSKKLLLSDSGFYLCACRGATDTQYFGPGTRLTVL.

This clonotype was recorded a few times. The chain has TRBV4-1 and TRBJ1-2; D ambiguous. Trimming shortened V by 1 base and J by 8 bases, and 17 bases separated the two germline ends. The CDR3 is 15 residues long. Per the germline V gene, CDR1 is MGHRA and CDR2 is YSYEKL. The CDR3 region is CASSQGQEGKRGYTF. CDR3 bases: TGCGCCAGCAGCCAAGGGCAGGAAGGGAAGCGGGGCTACACCTTC.

The chain's CDR3 is CASSWDRHNEQFF. For the CDR3, the DNA is TGTGCCAGCAGCTGGGACAGGCACAATGAGCAGTTCTTC. The chain couples TRBV2 to TRBJ2-1; 8 bases align to TRBD1. Germline assignment: CDR1 SNHLY and CDR2 FYNNEI. The CDR3 is made up of 13 amino acids. V trimming: 6 bases; J trimming: 5 bases; junction bases outside the gene matches: 3.

This clonotype has a count of ten or more. J is TRBJ1-3 and V is TRBV12-3 or TRBV12-4; no clear D gene. V was trimmed by 5 bases and J by 0 bases, leaving 8 bases between them. The CDR3 is 14 residues long. The CDR3 is CASSDQSSGNTIYF. The CDR3 coding sequence is TGTGCCAGCAGTGATCAGAGCTCTGGAAACACCATATATTTT.